Listed below are T cell receptor beta chains from one sample, sequenced in a study of T cell responses to AZD1222 COVID-19 vaccine. The table came from immunoSEQ multiplex PCR; TCRdb's copy has only in-frame clones and leaves some out. The sample contains about 84,000 clones, 75% to 90% of which appear only once. The input for sequencing was peripheral blood, taken 28 days after the second AZD1222 dose. These receptors all stem from an adult who received the AZD1222 COVID-19 vaccine. The CDR3 runs from the conserved cysteine through the conserved F or W. A D gene is named only where the DNA matches it firmly. Clone size, where shown, is once, few, many, or a class for clones that have expanded.

v_gene	j_gene	d_gene	abundance	CDR3nt	CDR3aa
TRBV2	TRBJ2-2	-	-	TGTGCCATCGGCGGCTACGGGGAGCTGTTTTTT	CAIGGYGELFF
TRBV15	TRBJ1-5	TRBD1	-	TGTGCCACCAGCAGAGAGGGACAGGGCAATCAGCCCCAGCATTTT	CATSREGQGNQPQHF
TRBV18	TRBJ1-1	-	-	TGTGCCAGCTCACCACAGGGGCAGAACACTGAAGCCTTCTTT	CASSPQGQNTEAFF
TRBV4-1	TRBJ2-5	TRBD2	-	TGCGCCAGCAGCCAAGATCCAGCGGGGGGCCAAGAGACCCAGTACTTC	CASSQDPAGGQETQYF
TRBV27	TRBJ1-1	-	-	TGTGCCAGCAGTTGGACAGCGAACACTGAAGCTTTCTTT	CASSWTANTEAFF
TRBV29-1	TRBJ2-7	-	-	TGCAGCGTAAGACGGGGGAGCTCCTACGAGCAGTACTTC	CSVRRGSSYEQYF
TRBV4-1	TRBJ1-2	TRBD1	-	TGCGCCAGCAGCCCTCGACAGGGTGATGGCTACACCTTC	CASSPRQGDGYTF
TRBV6-5	TRBJ2-2	TRBD1	-	TGTGCCAGCAGCCCACGACAGGGTGGCACCGGGGAGCTGTTTTTT	CASSPRQGGTGELFF
TRBV18	TRBJ2-2	-	-	TGTGCCAGCTCACCACCGGGATCGACAGTTAACACCGGGGAGCTGTTTTTT	CASSPPGSTVNTGELFF
TRBV10-3	TRBJ2-7	TRBD1	-	TGTGCCATACGTGGGACAGGGGGCGGGTACGAGCAGTACTTC	CAIRGTGGGYEQYF
TRBV10-2	TRBJ1-1	-	-	TGCGCCAGCAGGGGCTTAGAGCGGAACACTGAAGCTTTCTTT	CASRGLERNTEAFF
TRBV7-8	TRBJ1-1	-	-	TGTGCCAGCAGCCTATATGACATGGGGACTGAAGCTTTCTTT	CASSLYDMGTEAFF
TRBV4-1	TRBJ2-3	-	once	TGCGCCAGCAGCCAAGAAGGGACTCGCACAGATACGCAGTATTTT	CASSQEGTRTDTQYF
TRBV2	TRBJ2-7	TRBD2	-	TGTGCCAGCAGTAATCCTCTGCGGGGGGTAACCTACGAGCAGTACTTC	CASSNPLRGVTYEQYF
TRBV7-9	TRBJ2-3	TRBD2	-	TGTGCCAGCAGCTTAAAACCCCGGGCTAGCGGGCCTAGCACAGATACGCAGTATTTT	CASSLKPRASGPSTDTQYF
TRBV3-1/TRBV3-2	TRBJ1-2	TRBD1	-	TGTGCCAGCAGCCAAGAACAGGGGGCTTTCGGCTACACCTTC	CASSQEQGAFGYTF
TRBV28	TRBJ2-7	-	-	TGTGCCAGCAGGAGCAGCTTCTACGAGCAGTACTTC	CASRSSFYEQYF
TRBV5-1	TRBJ2-1	-	-	TGCGCCAGCAGCTTGGGTCCTTTTTCGGGTATATCCTACAATGAGCAGTTCTTC	CASSLGPFSGISYNEQFF
TRBV19	TRBJ1-5	-	-	TGTGCCGGGGGATACGGGGGGCCCAATCAGCCCCAGCATTTT	CAGGYGGPNQPQHF
TRBV5-1	TRBJ2-5	-	-	TGCGCCAGCAGCTTGTCAGAGAGGGTAGAGACCCAGTACTTC	CASSLSERVETQYF
TRBV3-1/TRBV3-2	TRBJ1-1	-	-	TGTGCCAGCAGCCAAGGACCAGACAGGGAAGCTTTCTTT	CASSQGPDREAFF
TRBV6-6	TRBJ1-5	TRBD1	-	TGTGCCAGCAGTACCGACAGGGGGTTCCCCCAGCATTTT	CASSTDRGFPQHF
TRBV5-4	TRBJ1-1	-	few	TGTGCCAGCAGCGCCGCAGGGAGGGGCACTGAAGCTTTCTTT	CASSAAGRGTEAFF
TRBV5-1	TRBJ2-5	-	-	TGCGCCAGCAGCTTGGCCGGGCAGGGCCAAGAGACCCAGTACTTC	CASSLAGQGQETQYF
TRBV5-1	TRBJ1-6	-	-	TGCGCCAGCAGCTTGGAGGGGGAGGGTAATTCACCCCTCCACTTT	CASSLEGEGNSPLHF
TRBV19	TRBJ2-7	-	-	TGTGCCAGTAGTGTGGGCCTTATTACCTACGAGCAGTACTTC	CASSVGLITYEQYF
TRBV6-5	TRBJ2-2	TRBD1	few	TGTGCCAGCAGCTCCTTGGACAGGGACACCGGGGAGCTGTTTTTT	CASSSLDRDTGELFF
TRBV11-2	TRBJ1-5	TRBD1	-	TGTGCCAGCAGCGTCACAGGGGGCGACAATCAGCCCCAGCATTTT	CASSVTGGDNQPQHF
TRBV6-5	TRBJ2-7	TRBD2	-	TGTGCCAGCACCACCGGGACTAGAAACTACGAGCAGTACTTC	CASTTGTRNYEQYF
TRBV28	TRBJ1-1	-	-	TGTGCCAGCAGTTGGGGACAGAACACTGAAGCTTTCTTT	CASSWGQNTEAFF
TRBV7-3	TRBJ2-5	TRBD2	-	TGTGCCAGCAGCTTAGGACTAGCGGGCCAAGAGACCCAGTACTTC	CASSLGLAGQETQYF
TRBV10-3	TRBJ2-3	TRBD1	-	TGTGCCATAGGGACAGGGATAGCCACAGATACGCAGTATTTT	CAIGTGIATDTQYF
TRBV2	TRBJ1-2	-	-	TGTGCCAGCAGTATCCGGCCACACAACTATGGCTACACCTTC	CASSIRPHNYGYTF
TRBV7-9	TRBJ1-6	-	-	TGTGCCAGCAGCTTATGGGAACCGGAATCTTCACCCCTCCACTTT	CASSLWEPESSPLHF
TRBV12-3/TRBV12-4	TRBJ1-1	-	-	TGTGCCAGCAGCCCCTTGGGGGGGTTGGAAGCTTTCTTT	CASSPLGGLEAFF
TRBV7-8	TRBJ2-1	TRBD2	-	TGTGCCAGCAGCCTAGGACTAGTGGGGGGTGAGCAGTTCTTC	CASSLGLVGGEQFF
TRBV19	TRBJ2-3	-	-	TGTGCCAGTAGCTTAGCGACACTAAGCACAGATACGCAGTATTTT	CASSLATLSTDTQYF
TRBV12-3/TRBV12-4	TRBJ1-6	-	-	TGTGCCAGCAGTTTCGGGAATTTCTCACCCCTCCACTTT	CASSFGNFSPLHF
TRBV28	TRBJ1-3	-	-	TGTGCCAGCAAAGCCTCTGGAAACACCATATATTTT	CASKASGNTIYF
TRBV12-3/TRBV12-4	TRBJ1-5	-	-	TGTGCCAGCCGGGGGAGGGGCATTCAGCCCCAGCATTTT	CASRGRGIQPQHF
TRBV9	TRBJ1-2	-	-	TGTGCCAGCAGCGTTACGTCGTTCGATGGCTACACCTTC	CASSVTSFDGYTF
TRBV5-1	TRBJ2-3	-	-	TGCGCCAGCACCTTCAGTAGTTGGTCAGATACGCAGTATTTT	CASTFSSWSDTQYF